This passage covers 29 T cell receptor beta chains from one sample sequenced in a study of CD8 T cells in ankylosing spondylitis. MiXCR was run by TCRdb on the 5' RACE reads, yielding one entry per CDR3 protein. The sample records approximately 300,000 distinct CDR3 sequences, more than 20% being singletons. The source material was blood, either unsorted or a sorted T cell fraction (not recorded which). All receptors derive from a female donor with ankylosing spondylitis or in good health (not recorded which).

This clonotype was recorded at least ten times. The chain employs TRBV9 and TRBJ2-2; 8 positions match TRBD1. Per the germline V gene, CDR1 is SGDLS and CDR2 is YYNGEE. Trimming took 5 bases from V and 6 from J; bases not matched to a gene: 3. This CDR3 has 13 amino acids. The CDR3 nucleotides read TGTGCCAGCAGAGAACAGGGGGCCGGGGAGCTGTTTTTT. As protein: CASREQGAGELFF.

The gene calls are TRBV6-2 or TRBV6-3 and TRBJ2-2; D is perhaps TRBD2 (6 bases). CDR1 MNHEY and CDR2 SVGEGT come from the germline V gene. CDR3 length: 14 residues. The V and J ends lost 7 bases and 3 bases respectively, with 12 bases between them. This CDR3 is CASTEWGDTGELFF. Here the CDR3 DNA reads TGTGCCAGCACCGAGTGGGGGGACACCGGGGAGCTGTTTTTT.

This clonotype was seen a handful of times. The chain is built from TRBV19 and TRBJ2-7; a weak D match, TRBD2 (5 bases). The V and J ends lost 4 bases and 4 bases respectively, with 14 bases between them. The CDR3 has 14 amino acids. From germline, CDR1 is LNHDA and CDR2 SQIVND (reference sequence). The CDR3 DNA is TGTGCCAGTAGTAAGTACGGGGAGCGTTACGAGCAGTACTTC. It yields the protein CASSKYGERYEQYF.

The rearrangement links TRBV20-1 to TRBJ2-1; TRBD2 might be the D (6 bases). The CDR3 length is 13 residues. Trimming took 6 bases from V and 4 from J, leaving 13 bases between them. Germline CDR1 reads DFQATT; CDR2 reads SNEGSKA (reference sequence). In DNA, the CDR3 is TGCAGTGCCCCCCGGGACTTATACAATGAGCAGTTCTTC. Protein sequence: CSAPRDLYNEQFF.

The chain uses TRBV11-2 and TRBJ2-1; D is undetermined. The CDR3 has 13 residues. V was trimmed by 2 bases and J by 9 bases, leaving 11 bases between them. Germline loops: CDR1 SGHAT, CDR2 FQNNGV. In DNA, the CDR3 is TGTGCCAGCAGCTTATCAGCAAGGTCTGAGCAGTTCTTC. Translating it yields CASSLSARSEQFF.

J is TRBJ2-1 and V is TRBV25-1; D might be TRBD1 or TRBD2, each matching 6 bases. V was trimmed by 5 bases and J by 10 bases, leaving 18 bases between them. The CDR3 spans 14 residues. Per the germline V gene, CDR1 is MGHDK and CDR2 is SYGVNS. CDR3 DNA: TGTGCCAGCAGTTCGTCGAGGGGGGCTAGGGAGCAGTTCTTC. Translated, it gives CASSSSRGAREQFF.

This clonotype was observed once. V and J are TRBV20-1 and TRBJ2-7; D not resolved. This CDR3 contains 12 residues. The ends were cut back, 6 bases at V and 6 bases at J, with 15 bases in the middle. CDR1 and CDR2 (germline): DFQATT, SNEGSKA (reference sequence). The CDR3, as DNA: TGCAGTGCCAGGCCGGCCGCGACCGAGCAGTACTTC. Protein: CSARPAATEQYF.

The genes are TRBV24-1 and TRBJ2-2; TRBD2 might be the D (6 bases). Per the germline V gene, CDR1 is KGHDR and CDR2 is SFDVKD. CDR3 size: 13 residues. V was pared by 7 bases and J by 5 bases, with 10 bases between. CDR3 nucleotides: TGTGCCACCAGCCGTGGGAGGACCGGGGAGCTGTTTTTT. Protein sequence: CATSRGRTGELFF.

This clonotype came up a few times. The gene calls are TRBV5-1 and TRBJ2-7; D possibly uses TRBD1 or TRBD2 (6 bases each). Trimming left V 4 bases short and J 0 bases short, with 17 bases between. The CDR3 runs 16 residues. Germline V gene data show CDR1 as SGHRS and CDR2 as YFSETQ. In nucleotides, the CDR3 is TGCGCCAGCAGCCGGAAGGGGGAGGTTATCTCCTACGAGCAGTACTTC. Translation gives CASSRKGEVISYEQYF.

The V and J genes are TRBV27 and TRBJ1-1; D is unresolved. The ends were cut back, 6 bases at V and 0 bases at J, with 11 bases in the middle. The CDR3 has 14 amino acids. Germline V lookup: CDR1 MNHEY, CDR2 SMNVEV (reference sequence). As DNA, the CDR3 is TGTGCCAGCAGGTGGACCGCATTGAACACTGAAGCTTTCTTT. Protein: CASRWTALNTEAFF.

The gene calls are TRBV6-2 or TRBV6-3 and TRBJ1-5; 7 positions match TRBD1. Germline V gene data show CDR1 as MNHEY and CDR2 as SVGEGT. The CDR3 loop spans 13 amino acids. Unmatched junction bases numbered 4, after V lost 7 bases and J lost 4 bases. The CDR3, as DNA: TGTGCCAGCACCTCGGACAGGAATCAGCCCCAGCATTTT. Amino acid sequence: CASTSDRNQPQHF.

This clonotype was counted only a few times. This rearrangement joins TRBV6-1 to TRBJ1-3; the D is unclear. The CDR3 loop spans 15 amino acids. Trimming took off 4 bases at V and 0 bases at J, with 10 bases between the two ends. Per germline, CDR1 MNHNS and CDR2 SASEGT. In DNA, the CDR3 is TGTGCCAGCAGTGGGGGATCTTACTCTGGAAACACCATATATTTT. As protein: CASSGGSYSGNTIYF.

This clonotype was picked up many times. V usage is TRBV27 and J usage is TRBJ2-7; D gene unclear. Per germline, CDR1 MNHEY and CDR2 SMNVEV (reference sequence). The CDR3 runs 14 residues. V was clipped by 6 bases and J by 2 bases, with 14 bases between them. The CDR3 is CASRGLKKAYEQYF. DNA of the CDR3: TGTGCCAGCAGAGGTCTCAAAAAAGCCTACGAGCAGTACTTC.

This chain connects TRBV18 to TRBJ2-7, with 10 bases matching TRBD1. V shed 8 bases and J 5 bases; nucleotides not matched to a gene: 9. The length of the CDR3 is 14 residues. Germline V CDR1 and CDR2: KGHSH, LQKENI. The CDR3 nucleotides are TGTGCCAGCACAACCGGGACAGGGGTCCACGAGCAGTACTTC. Residues: CASTTGTGVHEQYF.

In this sample, this clonotype turned up many times. This chain connects TRBV5-5 to TRBJ2-7, with 8 positions matching TRBD1. V shed 0 bases and J 6 bases; nucleotides not matched to a gene: 2. There are 13 residues in the CDR3. CDR1 and CDR2 from the germline V gene are SGHKS and YYEKEE (reference sequence). Written as DNA, the CDR3 is TGTGCCAGCAGCTTGGACAGGGGGTTCGAGCAGTACTTC. It specifies CASSLDRGFEQYF.

The sample holds a few counts of this clonotype. V gene TRBV29-1 combines with J gene TRBJ1-1, with 9 positions matching TRBD1. The CDR3 spans 14 residues. V lost 5 bases and J lost 5; bases outside the gene matches: 9. Looked up from germline, CDR1 is SQVTM and CDR2 is ANQGSEA. The CDR3 DNA sequence: TGCAGCGTTACGACACAGGGGGCGCGGACTGAAGCTTTCTTT. Protein: CSVTTQGARTEAFF.

V is TRBV4-3 and J is TRBJ2-1; TRBD2 matches at 8 bases. CDR1 LGHNA and CDR2 YSLEER come from the germline V gene. The CDR3 has 14 residues. J was trimmed by 5 bases and V by 3 bases; bases with no gene match: 3. The CDR3 protein is CASSQGGRHNEQFF. DNA of the CDR3: TGCGCCAGCAGCCAGGGCGGGAGGCACAATGAGCAGTTCTTC.

In its sample, this clonotype was seen a few times. The V call is TRBV20-1, the J call TRBJ2-1; 10 nucleotides match TRBD2. CDR1 DFQATT and CDR2 SNEGSKA come from the germline V gene (reference sequence). The junction had 10 bases not matched to a gene; V was cut back by 3 bases and J by 5 bases. This CDR3 is 16 amino acids long. CDR3: CSASDDLAGENNEQFF. CDR3 in DNA: TGCAGTGCTAGTGACGATCTAGCGGGAGAAAACAATGAGCAGTTCTTC.

This clonotype has only a few counts. The rearrangement joins TRBV29-1 to TRBJ2-1; 9 bases agree with TRBD1. Germline V gene data show CDR1 as SQVTM and CDR2 as ANQGSEA. This CDR3 contains 16 residues. The V segment lost 8 bases and the J segment 1 base; nucleotides outside the gene matches: 12. For the CDR3, the DNA is TGCAGCTCGCGAACCCCGGGACAGGGATCCTACAATGAGCAGTTCTTC. Translating gives CSSRTPGQGSYNEQFF.

The CDR3 here is CASWRRQGDITEAFF. The CDR3 region has the DNA TGTGCCAGCTGGCGCAGACAGGGGGACATCACTGAAGCTTTCTTT. The chain recombines TRBV12-3 or TRBV12-4 with TRBJ1-1; 9 nucleotides align to TRBD1. The CDR3 contains 15 residues. V shed 8 bases, J shed 4 bases, and the junction held 11 bases outside the gene matches.

The chain combines TRBV7-2 with TRBJ1-5; 9 nucleotides align to TRBD1. Trimming removed 1 base from V and 0 bases from J; junction bases left unmatched: 4. This CDR3 region has 17 residues. The germline gives CDR1 SGHTA, CDR2 FQGNSA. The CDR3 protein is CASSLVDRGLSNQPQHF. The CDR3 nucleotides are TGTGCCAGCAGCTTAGTGGACAGGGGACTTAGCAATCAGCCCCAGCATTTT.

The genes are TRBV20-1 and TRBJ2-3; 10 positions match TRBD2. The CDR3 spans 15 residues. CDR1 is DFQATT, CDR2 SNEGSKA, per germline (reference sequence). The junction had 13 bases not matched to a gene; V was cut back by 8 bases and J by 5 bases. The CDR3 reads CSSYPSGRAGDTQYF. The CDR3 DNA is TGCAGTTCTTACCCAAGCGGGAGGGCCGGAGATACGCAGTATTTT.

This clonotype turned up a few times. The CDR3 reads CASSLVRQGANVLTF. In nucleotides, the CDR3 is TGTGCCAGCTCACTGGTACGGCAAGGGGCCAACGTCCTGACTTTC. The chain employs TRBV18 and TRBJ2-6, with unresolved D. The germline gives CDR1 KGHSH, CDR2 LQKENI. The CDR3 extends over 15 amino acids. V gave up 4 bases and J gave up 4 bases, with 11 bases separating them.

This clonotype was seen more than once but under ten times. The gene calls are TRBV9 and TRBJ2-1; no clear D gene. CDR3 length equals 16 residues. The ends were cut back, 0 bases at V and 5 bases at J, with 15 bases in the middle. The germline V gene encodes CDR1 SGDLS and CDR2 YYNGEE. The CDR3 loop reads CASSVGARMENNEQFF. The DNA for the CDR3 is TGTGCCAGCAGCGTAGGCGCCCGAATGGAGAACAATGAGCAGTTCTTC.

The chain couples TRBV5-1 to TRBJ2-2; no definite D call. Trimming left V 4 bases short and J 3 bases short, with 13 bases between. CDR1 is SGHRS, CDR2 YFSETQ, per germline. The length of the CDR3 is 15 residues. In DNA form, the CDR3 reads TGCGCCAGCAGCGCCAATACGGCGGACACCGGGGAGCTGTTTTTT. Translation: CASSANTADTGELFF.

V usage is TRBV25-1 and J usage is TRBJ2-3, with a tentative D call TRBD1 (5 bases). The germline V gene has CDR1 MGHDK and CDR2 SYGVNS. The CDR3 runs 13 residues. Trimming stripped 8 bases from V and 2 bases from J, with 11 bases between. The CDR3 loop reads CASSQTDTDTQYF. Written as DNA, the CDR3 is TGTGCCAGCTCCCAGACAGACACAGATACGCAGTATTTT.

V and J are TRBV4-3 and TRBJ1-5; D gene unclear. The CDR3 is 18 amino acids. Trimming removed 0 bases at V and 0 bases at J, with 15 bases between. The germline V gene encodes CDR1 LGHNA and CDR2 YSLEER. The CDR3 DNA is TGCGCCAGCAGCCAAGAGTGGGTCCGGCTTTATAGCAATCAGCCCCAGCATTTT. Encoded protein: CASSQEWVRLYSNQPQHF.

This clonotype turned up a few times. The V gene is TRBV5-1, the J gene TRBJ1-2; 7 positions agree with TRBD1. Germline V gene data show CDR1 as SGHRS and CDR2 as YFSETQ. The CDR3 loop spans 15 amino acids. Trimming took 4 bases from V and 6 from J; bases not matched to a gene: 12. CDR3 amino acids: CASSQPFTGEDGYTF. For the CDR3, the DNA is TGCGCCAGCAGCCAACCATTCACAGGGGAAGATGGCTACACCTTC.

V and J are TRBV20-1 and TRBJ2-1; D may correspond to TRBD1 or TRBD2 (5 bases each). CDR3 size: 13 residues. Germline assignment: CDR1 DFQATT and CDR2 SNEGSKA (reference sequence). The V end was cut by 3 bases, the J end by 3 bases, with 9 bases between. The CDR3 DNA sequence: TGCAGTGCTAGTACTAGGGGCTACAATGAGCAGTTCTTC. Residues: CSASTRGYNEQFF.